Judged by frequency, the clone carrying this T cell receptor beta chain is medium-sized (0.01 to 0.1%). Antigen unknown. It was negative magnetic separation that enriched the total CD8+ T cells. UMI-labeled 5' RACE produced the TCR beta libraries. For each CDR3 protein, TCRdb gives one entry from its re-call of the 5' RACE reads, without DNA. The sample holds approximately 7,800 distinct CDR3 sequences. The CDR3 contains 12 residues. The germline gives CDR1 MDHEN, CDR2 SYDVKM. The source of the sample is a study of human CD8 memory T cell subsets. Overall study results and limits: Estimation with Chao1 suggested higher diversity among stem-like memory T cells relative to precursor exhausted T cells.

This TCR came from a human donor in good health. The rearrangement joins TRBV28 to TRBJ2-5. The sequenced sample was CD8+ T cells from PBMCs. The CDR3 sequence is CASTKNRKTQYF.